Shown below are 10 T cell receptor beta chains from a single sample sequenced in a study of blood T cells in healthy people across ages. It was with a sample-barcoded 5' primer and a J-beta primer mix that a second PCR of roughly 7 to 12 cycles was run. TCRdb re-derived calls from the 5' RACE reads in MiXCR, one entry per CDR3 protein. The data contain fewer than 2,000,000 distinct CDR3 sequences, almost 35% of them seen just once; the ten biggest clones take up about 11%. The specimen was blood. These receptors all come from a woman between 25 and 40 years old in good health.

This clonotype came up a few times. This sequence joins TRBV9 and TRBJ1-1, with a weak D call TRBD1 (5 bases). Trimming took off 4 bases at V and 4 bases at J, with 14 bases between the two ends. Germline CDR1 is SGDLS and CDR2 is YYNGEE. The CDR3 is 14 amino acids. CDR3 region: CASSRWGEGTEAFF. The CDR3 DNA sequence: TGTGCCAGCAGCCGGTGGGGGGAGGGCACTGAAGCTTTCTTT.

In its sample, this clonotype was seen a few times. V is TRBV5-1 and J is TRBJ2-1; D is uncertain. CDR1 is SGHRS, CDR2 YFSETQ, per germline. The germline V and J ends were trimmed by 0 bases and 4 bases, with 11 bases remaining between them. CDR3 length equals 15 residues. This chain's CDR3 is CASSLVGDKYNEQFF. CDR3 in DNA: TGCGCCAGCAGCTTGGTTGGCGATAAATACAATGAGCAGTTCTTC.

V is TRBV7-9 and J is TRBJ2-1, with no clear D. Germline assignment: CDR1 SEHNR and CDR2 FQNEAQ (reference sequence). The CDR3 is made up of 16 amino acids. Trimming took off 5 bases at V and 0 bases at J, with 14 bases between the two ends. The CDR3: CASSLGRLGSYNEQFF. The DNA for the CDR3 is TGTGCCAGCAGCCTCGGACGCCTAGGCTCCTACAATGAGCAGTTCTTC.

This chain connects TRBV28 to TRBJ2-5, with TRBD1 identical over 11 bases. The CDR3 has 19 residues. V trimming: 0 bases; J trimming: 3 bases; junction bases outside the gene matches: 12. Germline V gene lookup returns CDR1 MDHEN and CDR2 SYDVKM. The CDR3 is CASSLWTRDRGYGKETQYF. CDR3 in DNA: TGTGCCAGCAGTTTATGGACCCGGGACAGGGGGTATGGAAAAGAGACCCAGTACTTC.

This clonotype showed up just a few times. With a much larger clone just one base away, this may be a read error. This chain joins TRBV20-1 and TRBJ2-5; D uncertain. The CDR3 has 12 amino acids. Germline V gene data show CDR1 as DFQATT and CDR2 as SNEGSKA (reference sequence). CDR3: CRAKGWQETQYF. The CDR3 region has the DNA TGCAGGGCTAAGGGCTGGCAAGAGACCCAGTACTTC.

This clonotype was detected only a few times. This chain links TRBV20-1 with TRBJ2-3, with TRBD1 matching over 7 bases. Germline V gene lookup returns CDR1 DFQATT and CDR2 SNEGSKA (reference sequence). V shed 4 bases, J shed 1 base, and the junction held 8 bases outside the gene matches. The CDR3 totals 15 residues. CDR3 amino acids: CSANKGARGTDTQYF. CDR3 coding DNA: TGCAGTGCTAATAAGGGGGCGCGGGGCACAGATACGCAGTATTTT.

About this clonotype: A much larger clone differs by one base, so this may be a read error. The V and J genes are TRBV20-1 and TRBJ2-7; no reliable D call. V lost 3 bases and J lost 3, with 9 bases in between. The CDR3 has 12 residues. Germline CDR1 reads DFQATT; CDR2 reads SNEGSKA (reference sequence). CDR3 sequence (DNA): TGCAGTGCTAGTTGGCCGGGCTACGAGCAGTACTTC. Residues: CSASWPGYEQYF.

Points on this clonotype: A read error may explain this, as a much larger clone is one base away. The chain couples TRBV7-8 to TRBJ2-1; the D is unclear. Trimming stripped 4 bases from V and 10 bases from J, with 14 bases between. This CDR3 is built from 13 residues. Germline V gives CDR1 SGHVS, CDR2 FQNEAQ. The DNA of the CDR3 is TGTGCCAGCAGCTCAGTTGGGGTATACGAGCAGTTCTTC. This translates into CASSSVGVYEQFF.

This chain connects TRBV7-9 to TRBJ2-7; D might be TRBD1 (7 bases). Trimming stripped 3 bases from V and 1 base from J, with 16 bases between. CDR3 length: 16 amino acids. Germline loops: CDR1 SEHNR, CDR2 FQNEAQ (reference sequence). The CDR3 region has the DNA TGTGCCAGCAGCTTTTCTGCGGGACAGACTTCCTACGAGCAGTACTTC. This encodes CASSFSAGQTSYEQYF.

Regarding this clonotype: Compared with germline, one end of the junction differs, possibly owing to a read error. The V and J genes are TRBV15 and TRBJ1-2; 7 positions agree with TRBD1. This CDR3 region has 15 residues. The V gene's germline CDR1 is LNHNV and CDR2 YYDKDF (reference sequence). The CDR3 sequence: CATSRDKSSGGGHTF. CDR3 DNA: TGTGCCACCAGCAGAGATAAGTCCTCAGGGGGTGGCCACACCTTC.